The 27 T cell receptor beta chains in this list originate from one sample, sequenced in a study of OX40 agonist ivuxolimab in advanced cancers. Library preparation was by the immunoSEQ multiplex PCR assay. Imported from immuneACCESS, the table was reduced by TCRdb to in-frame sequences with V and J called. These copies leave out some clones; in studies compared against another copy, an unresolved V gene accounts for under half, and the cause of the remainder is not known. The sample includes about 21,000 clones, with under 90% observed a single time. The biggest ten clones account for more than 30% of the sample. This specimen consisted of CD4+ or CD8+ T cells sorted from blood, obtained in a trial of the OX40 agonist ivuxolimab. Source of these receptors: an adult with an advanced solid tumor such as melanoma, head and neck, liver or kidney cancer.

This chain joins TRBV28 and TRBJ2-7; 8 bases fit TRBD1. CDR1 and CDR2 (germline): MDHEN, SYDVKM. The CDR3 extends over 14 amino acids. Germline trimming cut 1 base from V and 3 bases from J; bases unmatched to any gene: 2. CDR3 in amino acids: CASSLFDRGYEQYF. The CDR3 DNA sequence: TGTGCCAGCAGTTTATTTGACAGGGGCTACGAGCAGTACTTC.

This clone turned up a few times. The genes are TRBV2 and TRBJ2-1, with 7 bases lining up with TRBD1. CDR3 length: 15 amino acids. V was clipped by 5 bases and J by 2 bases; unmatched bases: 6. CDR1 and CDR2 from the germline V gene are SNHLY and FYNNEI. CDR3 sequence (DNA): TGTGCCAGCAGTTCCGACAGGGACCCCTACAATGAGCAGTTCTTC. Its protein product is CASSSDRDPYNEQFF.

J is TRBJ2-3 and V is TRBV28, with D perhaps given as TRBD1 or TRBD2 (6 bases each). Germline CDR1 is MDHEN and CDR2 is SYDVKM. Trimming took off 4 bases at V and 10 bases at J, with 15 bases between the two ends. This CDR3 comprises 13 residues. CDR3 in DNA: TGTGCCAGCAGTTCCCTAGGGGGGCTAGCGCAGTATTTT. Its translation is CASSSLGGLAQYF.

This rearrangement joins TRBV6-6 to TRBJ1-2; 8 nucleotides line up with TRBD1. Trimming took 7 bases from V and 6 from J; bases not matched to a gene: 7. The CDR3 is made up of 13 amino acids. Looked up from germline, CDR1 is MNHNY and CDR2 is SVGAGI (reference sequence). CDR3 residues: CASTVTGEDGYTF. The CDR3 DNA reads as TGTGCCAGCACTGTGACAGGGGAGGATGGCTACACCTTC.

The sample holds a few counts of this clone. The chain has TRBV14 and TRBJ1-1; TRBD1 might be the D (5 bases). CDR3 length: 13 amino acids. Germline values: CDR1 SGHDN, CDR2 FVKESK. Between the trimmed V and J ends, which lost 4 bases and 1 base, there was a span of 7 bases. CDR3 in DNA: TGTGCCAGCAGCCTTGGACAGAACACTGAAGCTTTCTTT. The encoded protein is CASSLGQNTEAFF.

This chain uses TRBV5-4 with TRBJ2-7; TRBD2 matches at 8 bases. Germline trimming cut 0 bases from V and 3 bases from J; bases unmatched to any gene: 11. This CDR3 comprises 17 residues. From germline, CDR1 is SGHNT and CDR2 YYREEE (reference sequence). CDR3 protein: CASSLGGPGRASYEQYF. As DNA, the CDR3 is TGTGCCAGCAGCTTGGGGGGACCCGGGAGGGCGAGCTACGAGCAGTACTTC.

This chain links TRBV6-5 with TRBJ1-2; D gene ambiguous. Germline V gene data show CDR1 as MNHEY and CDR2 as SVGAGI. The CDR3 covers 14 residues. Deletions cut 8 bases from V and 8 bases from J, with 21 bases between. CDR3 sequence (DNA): TGTGCCAGCGGATCGCTGGGCCCCATCAGCGGCTACACCTTC. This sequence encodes CASGSLGPISGYTF.

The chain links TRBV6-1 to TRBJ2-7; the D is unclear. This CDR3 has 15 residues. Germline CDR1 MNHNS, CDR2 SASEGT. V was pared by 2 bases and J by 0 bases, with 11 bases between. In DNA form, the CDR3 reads TGTGCCAGCAGTGAATTTTGGGGAAACTCCTACGAGCAGTACTTC. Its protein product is CASSEFWGNSYEQYF.

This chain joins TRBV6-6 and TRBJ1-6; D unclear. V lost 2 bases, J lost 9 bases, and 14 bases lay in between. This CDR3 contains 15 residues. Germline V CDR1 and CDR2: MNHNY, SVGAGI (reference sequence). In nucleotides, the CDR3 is TGTGCCAGCAGTTACGGAGGGAGCAGGAGTTCACCCCTCCACTTT. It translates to CASSYGGSRSSPLHF.

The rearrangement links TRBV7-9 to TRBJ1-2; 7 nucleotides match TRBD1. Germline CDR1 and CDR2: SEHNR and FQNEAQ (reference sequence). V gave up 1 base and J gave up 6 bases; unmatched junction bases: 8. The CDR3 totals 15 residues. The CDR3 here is CASSLGDREVDGYTF. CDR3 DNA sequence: TGTGCCAGCAGCTTAGGAGACAGGGAGGTCGATGGCTACACCTTC.

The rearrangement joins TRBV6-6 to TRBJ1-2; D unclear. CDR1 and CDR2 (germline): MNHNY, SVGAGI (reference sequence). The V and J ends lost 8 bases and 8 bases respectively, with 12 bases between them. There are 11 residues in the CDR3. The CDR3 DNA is TGTGCCAGCCAATCCCCCTACGGCTACACCTTC. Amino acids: CASQSPYGYTF.

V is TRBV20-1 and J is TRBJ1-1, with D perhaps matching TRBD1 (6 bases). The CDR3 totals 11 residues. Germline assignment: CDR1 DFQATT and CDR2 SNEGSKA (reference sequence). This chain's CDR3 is CQGFKNTEAFF. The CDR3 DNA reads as TGCCAGGGGTTCAAAAACACTGAAGCTTTCTTT.

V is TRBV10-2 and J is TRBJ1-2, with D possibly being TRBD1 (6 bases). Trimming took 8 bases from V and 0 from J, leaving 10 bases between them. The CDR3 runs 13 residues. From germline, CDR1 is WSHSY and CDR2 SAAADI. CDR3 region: CASFGQTNYGYTF. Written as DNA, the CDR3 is TGCGCCAGCTTTGGACAGACTAACTATGGCTACACCTTC.

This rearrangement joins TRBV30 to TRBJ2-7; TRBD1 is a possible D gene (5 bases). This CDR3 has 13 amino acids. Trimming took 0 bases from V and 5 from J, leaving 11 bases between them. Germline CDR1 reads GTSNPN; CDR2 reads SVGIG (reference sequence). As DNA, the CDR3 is TGTGCCTGGAGTGTTAGGGGAATCGACGAGCAGTACTTC. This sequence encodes CAWSVRGIDEQYF.

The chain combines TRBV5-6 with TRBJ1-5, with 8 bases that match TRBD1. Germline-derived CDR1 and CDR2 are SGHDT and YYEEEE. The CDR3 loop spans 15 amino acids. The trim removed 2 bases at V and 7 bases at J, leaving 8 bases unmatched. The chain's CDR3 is CASSLQDRVYQPQHF. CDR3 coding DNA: TGTGCCAGCAGCTTACAGGACAGGGTCTACCAGCCCCAGCATTTT.

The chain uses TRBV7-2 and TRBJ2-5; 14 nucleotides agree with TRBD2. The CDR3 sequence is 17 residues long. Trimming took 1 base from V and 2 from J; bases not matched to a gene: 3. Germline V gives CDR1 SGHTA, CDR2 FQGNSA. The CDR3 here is CASSLVTSGRGQETQYF. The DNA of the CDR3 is TGTGCCAGCAGCTTAGTGACTAGCGGGAGGGGTCAAGAGACCCAGTACTTC.

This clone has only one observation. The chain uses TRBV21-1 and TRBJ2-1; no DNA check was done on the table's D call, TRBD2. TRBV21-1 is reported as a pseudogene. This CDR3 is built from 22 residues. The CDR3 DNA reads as TGTGCCAGCAGACGTACAGGACTAGCGGTACCTTGTTTCGAAAGCTCCTACAATGAGCAGTTCTTC. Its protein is CASRRTGLAVPCFESSYNEQFF.

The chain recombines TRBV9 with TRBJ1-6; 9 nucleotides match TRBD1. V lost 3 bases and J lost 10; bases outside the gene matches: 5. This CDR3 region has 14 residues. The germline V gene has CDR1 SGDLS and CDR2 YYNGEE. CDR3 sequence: CASSATGGLSPLHF. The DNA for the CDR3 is TGTGCCAGCAGCGCAACAGGGGGCTTGTCACCCCTCCACTTT.

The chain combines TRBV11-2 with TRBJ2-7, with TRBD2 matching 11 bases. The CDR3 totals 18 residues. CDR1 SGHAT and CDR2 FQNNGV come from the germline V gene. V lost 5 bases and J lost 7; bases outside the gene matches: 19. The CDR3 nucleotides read TGTGCCAGCAGCCGCGACCCCGGGACTAGCGGCAGTACGATGGAGCAGTACTTC. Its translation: CASSRDPGTSGSTMEQYF.

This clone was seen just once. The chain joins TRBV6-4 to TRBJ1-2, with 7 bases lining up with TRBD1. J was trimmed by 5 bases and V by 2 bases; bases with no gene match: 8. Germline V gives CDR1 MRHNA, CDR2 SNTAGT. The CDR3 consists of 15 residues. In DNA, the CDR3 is TGTGCCAGCAGTGACGGGGGGACAGCCCCGTATGGCTACACCTTC. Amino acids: CASSDGGTAPYGYTF.

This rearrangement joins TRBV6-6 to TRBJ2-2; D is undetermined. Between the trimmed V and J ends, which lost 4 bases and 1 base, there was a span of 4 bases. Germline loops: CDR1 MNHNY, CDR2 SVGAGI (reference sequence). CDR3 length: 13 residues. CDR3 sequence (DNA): TGTGCCAGCAGTTCTAAGAACACCGGGGAGCTGTTTTTT. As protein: CASSSKNTGELFF.

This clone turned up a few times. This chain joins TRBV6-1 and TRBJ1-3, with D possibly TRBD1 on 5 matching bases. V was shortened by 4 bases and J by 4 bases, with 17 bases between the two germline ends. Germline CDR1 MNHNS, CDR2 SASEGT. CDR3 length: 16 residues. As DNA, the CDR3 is TGTGCCAGCAGTGTCACCCTCGGGGGTTCAGGAAACACCATATATTTT. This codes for CASSVTLGGSGNTIYF.

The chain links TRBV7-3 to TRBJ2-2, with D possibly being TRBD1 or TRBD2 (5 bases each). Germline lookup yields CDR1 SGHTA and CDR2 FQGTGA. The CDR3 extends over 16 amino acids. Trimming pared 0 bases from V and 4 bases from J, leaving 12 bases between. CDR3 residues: CASSLTPKRGTGELFF. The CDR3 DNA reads TGTGCCAGCAGCTTAACGCCTAAGAGGGGCACCGGGGAGCTGTTTTTT.

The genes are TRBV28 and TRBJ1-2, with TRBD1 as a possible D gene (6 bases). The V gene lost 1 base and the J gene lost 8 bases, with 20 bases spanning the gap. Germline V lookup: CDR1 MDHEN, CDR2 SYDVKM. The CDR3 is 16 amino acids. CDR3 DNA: TGTGCCAGCAGTTTATTACCTCAGGGGTTCCGAGGCGGCTACACCTTC. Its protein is CASSLLPQGFRGGYTF.

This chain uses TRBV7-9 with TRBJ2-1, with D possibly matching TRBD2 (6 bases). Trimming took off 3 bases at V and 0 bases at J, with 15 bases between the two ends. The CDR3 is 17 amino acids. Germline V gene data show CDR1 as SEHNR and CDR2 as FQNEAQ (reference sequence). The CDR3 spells CASSFPLDGSSYNEQFF. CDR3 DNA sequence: TGTGCCAGCAGCTTTCCCTTGGACGGGAGCTCCTACAATGAGCAGTTCTTC.

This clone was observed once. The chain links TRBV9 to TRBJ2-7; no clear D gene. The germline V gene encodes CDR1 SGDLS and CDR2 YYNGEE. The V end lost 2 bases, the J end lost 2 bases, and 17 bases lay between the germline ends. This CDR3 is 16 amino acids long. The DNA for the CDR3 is TGTGCCAGCAGCGTTGCGTTGAGGTCACCTCCCTACGAGCAGTACTTC. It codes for CASSVALRSPPYEQYF.

CDR3 DNA: TGTGCCAGCAGTAAGATGGGACTAGCGGGACTTGAGCAGTTCTTC. Encoded protein: CASSKMGLAGLEQFF. This chain links TRBV28 with TRBJ2-1; TRBD2 matches at 13 bases. The germline V gene has CDR1 MDHEN and CDR2 SYDVKM. V trimming: 5 bases; J trimming: 9 bases; junction bases outside the gene matches: 7. The CDR3 sequence is 15 residues long.